These 10 T cell receptor beta chains came from one sample sequenced in a study (dated by TCRdb to 2016 to 2018). Library method: RT-PCR. The sample was run on an Illumina MiSeq. The raw public data were reprocessed by TCRdb itself: fastp quality trimming at Q25, MiXCR clonotype calling, in-frame beta chains only. Identical CDR3 protein sequences are pooled into one entry, listed with their most common genes and DNA. Recorded for this sample are 550,000 to 750,000 distinct CDR3 sequences; 14% of them occurred a single time. 3.6% of the sample lies in the top ten. Sequencing was carried out using memory CD4+ T cells from blood. The receptor set was obtained from a female donor in good health, serving as a healthy control.

This clonotype was detected many times. The V and J genes are TRBV6-5 and TRBJ1-2, with D perhaps TRBD1 (5 bases). The CDR3 is 15 residues long. Germline lookup yields CDR1 MNHEY and CDR2 SVGAGI. V was cut by 8 bases and J by 0 bases, with 16 bases left in between. The CDR3 region has the DNA TGTGCCAGCTCGATAGCCGGGGGGGCTAACTATGGCTACACCTTC. Protein product: CASSIAGGANYGYTF.

V and J are TRBV4-1 and TRBJ2-7, with D unclear. The CDR3 has 15 amino acids. The V gene lost 0 bases and the J gene lost 3 bases, with 12 bases spanning the gap. Germline V gene data show CDR1 as MGHRA and CDR2 as YSYEKL. The CDR3 sequence is CASSQDRRGLYEQYF. CDR3 coding DNA: TGCGCCAGCAGCCAAGATCGGAGAGGCCTCTACGAGCAGTACTTC.

V usage is TRBV7-2 and J usage is TRBJ2-7; 8 bases agree with TRBD1. In germline, CDR1 is SGHTA, CDR2 FQGNSA. V shed 2 bases and J 4 bases; nucleotides not matched to a gene: 4. This CDR3 has 14 amino acids. CDR3 DNA: TGTGCCAGCAGCTTAATGGGACAGGAATACGAGCAGTACTTC. Amino acid sequence: CASSLMGQEYEQYF.

The sample holds many counts of this clonotype. The genes are TRBV7-8 and TRBJ2-4; perhaps TRBD2 as D (5 bases). V lost 1 base and J 4 bases, leaving 11 bases between the germline ends. Germline V gives CDR1 SGHVS, CDR2 FQNEAQ. The CDR3 sequence is 15 residues long. The CDR3 spells CASSLDPAVKNIQYF. CDR3 in DNA: TGTGCCAGCAGCTTAGACCCAGCGGTAAAAAACATTCAGTACTTC.

In this sample, this clonotype turned up a few times. J is TRBJ1-3 and V is TRBV12-3 or TRBV12-4, with TRBD1 as a possible D gene (5 bases). The CDR3 consists of 15 residues. V lost 3 bases and J lost 1, with 10 bases in between. The CDR3: CASSFQGGSGNTIYF. DNA for the CDR3: TGTGCCAGCAGTTTTCAGGGTGGGTCTGGAAACACCATATATTTT.

The rearrangement links TRBV20-1 to TRBJ2-3; perhaps D is TRBD1 or TRBD2 (5 bases each). The CDR3 totals 13 residues. Trimming removed 4 bases from V and 4 bases from J, with 12 bases in between. Germline V gene data show CDR1 as DFQATT and CDR2 as SNEGSKA (reference sequence). CDR3 sequence (DNA): TGCAGTGCTATTTGGGGGTCCCCAGATACGCAGTATTTT. Residues: CSAIWGSPDTQYF.

Details on this clonotype: At one of its ends the junction is not consistent with the germline gene, which may arise from a read error. This rearrangement joins TRBV6-1 to TRBJ1-4; weak D call: TRBD1 (5 bases). The CDR3 consists of 11 residues. From germline, CDR1 is MNHNS and CDR2 SASEGT. The CDR3, as DNA: TGTGCCAGCAGCTCCGGCGGGGGTTCGACTTTT. Translating it yields CASSSGGGSTF.

The V and J genes are TRBV6-2 or TRBV6-3 and TRBJ1-5; D unresolved. Per the germline V gene, CDR1 is MNHEY and CDR2 is SVGEGT. The CDR3 contains 14 residues. The germline V and J ends were trimmed by 2 bases and 5 bases, with 10 bases remaining between them. CDR3 DNA: TGTGCCAGCAGTTACCTCAGTGGAGATCAGCCCCAGCATTTT. Residues: CASSYLSGDQPQHF.

CDR3 amino acids: CASSLGGRVNTEAFF. The CDR3 region has the DNA TGTGCCAGCAGTTTGGGGGGCAGGGTTAACACTGAAGCTTTCTTT. The chain employs TRBV28 and TRBJ1-1, with a possible D match to TRBD1 (6 bases). Germline V lookup: CDR1 MDHEN, CDR2 SYDVKM. The CDR3 runs 15 residues. The V and J ends lost 3 bases and 2 bases respectively, with 13 bases between them. The entire variable domain, with the rest obtained from reference TRBV28 and TRBJ1-1, is as follows: DVKVTQSSRYLVKRTGEKVFLECVQDMDHENMFWYRQDPGLGLRLIYFSYDVKMKEKGDIPEGYSVSREKKERFSLILESASTNQTSMYLCASSLGGRVNTEAFFGQGTRLTVV.

This clonotype was observed at least ten times. This chain uses TRBV20-1 with TRBJ2-7, with D possibly matching TRBD1 (6 bases). Germline CDR1 reads DFQATT; CDR2 reads SNEGSKA (reference sequence). CDR3 length: 11 amino acids. CDR3 sequence: CATGSSYEQYF. CDR3 DNA sequence: TGCGCCACAGGGAGCTCCTACGAGCAGTACTTC.